This record concerns one TCR beta chain sequence. The repertoire was sequenced with immunoSEQ multiplex PCR; TCRdb's copy has only in-frame clones and lacks some. The sample has 1.5 million to 2.5 million clones, about 95% seen once. This entry belongs to a study of shared clonotypes between healthy human individuals. Study context: There were three CD4 naive, three CD4 memory, two CD8 naive and one CD8 memory plates per donor.

CDR3 size: 17 residues. CDR1 SGHVS and CDR2 FQNEAQ come from the germline V gene. Trimming cost V 5 bases and J 0 bases; bases outside gene matches: 10. Positive CCR7 selection of CD45RO-negative cells yielded the naive CD8 cells, and terminally differentiated effector memory CD45RA+ cells were excluded. Sequencing was done on a sample of naive CD8+ T cells sorted from blood. The origin of this receptor is a man aged 18 to 30 in good health. The genes are TRBV7-8 and TRBJ2-1; 7 nucleotides align to TRBD1. CDR3 amino acids: CASSGPGTASSYNEQFF. The CDR3, as DNA: TGTGCCAGCAGCGGCCCCGGGACAGCGAGCTCCTACAATGAGCAGTTCTTC.